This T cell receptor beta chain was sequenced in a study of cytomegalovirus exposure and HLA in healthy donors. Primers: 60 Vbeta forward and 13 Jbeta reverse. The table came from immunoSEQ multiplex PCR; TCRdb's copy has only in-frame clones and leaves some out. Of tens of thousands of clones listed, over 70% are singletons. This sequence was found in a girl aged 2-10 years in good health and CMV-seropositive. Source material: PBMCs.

CDR3 region: CASSVEMGGLTDTQYF. The CDR3 region has the DNA TGTGCCAGCAGCGTAGAAATGGGAGGTTTGACAGATACGCAGTATTTT. The chain couples TRBV9 to TRBJ2-3; the D gene is possibly TRBD2 (6 bases). Deletions cut 0 bases from V and 3 bases from J, with 14 bases between. The CDR3 runs to 16 residues. The germline CDR1 and CDR2 sequences are SGDLS and YYNGEE. Variable domain in full (rest from reference TRBV9 and TRBJ2-3): DSGVTQTPKHLITATGQRVTLRCSPRSGDLSVYWYQQSLDQGLQFLIQYYNGEERAKGNILERFSAQQFPDLHSELNLSSLELGDSALYFCASSVEMGGLTDTQYFGPGTRLTVL.